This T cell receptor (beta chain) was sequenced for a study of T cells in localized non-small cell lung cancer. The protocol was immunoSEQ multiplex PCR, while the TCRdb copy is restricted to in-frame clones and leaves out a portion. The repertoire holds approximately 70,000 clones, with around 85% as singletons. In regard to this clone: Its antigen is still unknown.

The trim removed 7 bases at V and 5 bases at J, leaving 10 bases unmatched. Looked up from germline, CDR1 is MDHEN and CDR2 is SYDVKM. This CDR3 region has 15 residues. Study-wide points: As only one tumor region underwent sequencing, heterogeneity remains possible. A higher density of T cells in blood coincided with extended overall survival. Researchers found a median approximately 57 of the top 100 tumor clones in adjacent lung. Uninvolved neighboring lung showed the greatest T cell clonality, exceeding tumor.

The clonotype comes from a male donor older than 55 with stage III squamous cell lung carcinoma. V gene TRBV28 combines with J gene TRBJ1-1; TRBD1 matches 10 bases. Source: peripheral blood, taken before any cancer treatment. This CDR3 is CASTDRGLVWTEAFF. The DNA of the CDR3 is TGTGCCAGCACCGACAGGGGGCTTGTGTGGACTGAAGCTTTCTTT. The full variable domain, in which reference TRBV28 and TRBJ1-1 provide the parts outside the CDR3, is DVKVTQSSRYLVKRTGEKVFLECVQDMDHENMFWYRQDPGLGLRLIYFSYDVKMKEKGDIPEGYSVSREKKERFSLILESASTNQTSMYLCASTDRGLVWTEAFFGQGTRLTVV.